What follows are 22 T cell receptor beta chains derived from one specimen sequenced in a study of beta chain features in type 1 diabetes. The investigators reverse transcribed all of the isolated RNA, so they sequenced expressed TCRB transcripts. Method: immunoSEQ multiplex PCR; TCRdb's copy keeps in-frame clones and lacks some. In the table there are around 250,000 clones, 27% of which are singletons. The sequencing sample was made of central memory CD4+ T cells from blood. The receptors come from a young man in good health.

This clone was counted between two and nine times. V is TRBV6-1 and J is TRBJ2-5, with D perhaps TRBD2 (5 bases). CDR1 and CDR2 from the germline V gene are MNHNS and SASEGT. The CDR3 is made up of 17 amino acids. V lost 2 bases and J 1 base, leaving 17 bases between the germline ends. The CDR3 sequence is CASSELDGGISQETQYF. DNA for the CDR3: TGTGCCAGCAGTGAACTGGACGGAGGTATATCCCAAGAGACCCAGTACTTC.

This chain uses TRBV2 with TRBJ2-1; D is perhaps TRBD1 or TRBD2 (5 bases each). Trimming left V 7 bases short and J 7 bases short, with 11 bases between. CDR3 length: 12 amino acids. The germline V gene encodes CDR1 SNHLY and CDR2 FYNNEI. The CDR3 loop is CASTGLFNEQFF. CDR3 nucleotide sequence: TGTGCCAGCACGGGGCTCTTTAATGAGCAGTTCTTC.

V is TRBV7-2 and J is TRBJ2-7; TRBD1 agrees at 9 bases. Germline CDR1 is SGHTA and CDR2 is FQGNSA. The V gene end was trimmed by 5 bases and the J gene end by 6 bases; junction bases not matched to a gene: 8. The CDR3 loop spans 14 amino acids. The CDR3 loop reads CASSGRDRAFEQYF. The CDR3 coding sequence is TGTGCCAGCAGCGGCCGGGACAGGGCGTTCGAGCAGTACTTC.

This clone showed up just a few times. V usage is TRBV5-1 and J usage is TRBJ1-4; D not certain. Trimming pared 0 bases from V and 8 bases from J, leaving 11 bases between. CDR3 length: 14 residues. Germline lookup yields CDR1 SGHRS and CDR2 YFSETQ. CDR3 DNA: TGCGCCAGCAGCTTGGGTGTGGGCAGAGAAAAACTGTTTTTT. It codes for CASSLGVGREKLFF.

V is TRBV29-1 and J is TRBJ1-3; possible D gene TRBD1, 6 bases. The germline gives CDR1 SQVTM, CDR2 ANQGSEA. This CDR3 has 12 residues. Trimming pared 4 bases from V and 7 bases from J, leaving 11 bases between. CDR3 DNA sequence: TGCAGCGTTGTGGGGGGCCCCAACACCATATATTTT. It codes for CSVVGGPNTIYF.

The chain carries TRBV11-2 and TRBJ2-7; TRBD2 agrees at 7 bases. The CDR3 is 15 amino acids. Germline loops: CDR1 SGHAT, CDR2 FQNNGV. Germline trimming cut 1 base from V and 6 bases from J; bases unmatched to any gene: 9. CDR3 loop: CASSLGGGRVGEQYF. Written as DNA, the CDR3 is TGTGCCAGCAGCTTAGGAGGCGGGAGAGTCGGCGAGCAGTACTTC.

The genes are TRBV6-5 and TRBJ1-2; possibly TRBD1 for D (5 bases). Germline CDR1 MNHEY, CDR2 SVGAGI. V lost 5 bases, J lost 0 bases, and 10 bases lay in between. CDR3 length equals 14 residues. CDR3 nucleotide sequence: TGTGCCAGCAGTCGAAGGACACCTAACTATGGCTACACCTTC. This gives the protein CASSRRTPNYGYTF.

The chain links TRBV5-1 to TRBJ2-4, with 7 bases aligning to TRBD1. CDR3 length: 14 residues. Losses at the gene ends were 4 bases for V and 4 bases for J; bases not matched to a gene: 5. Germline-derived CDR1 and CDR2 are SGHRS and YFSETQ. CDR3 in DNA: TGCGCCAGCAGCACACCGGGACAGAAAAACATTCAGTACTTC. Its translation: CASSTPGQKNIQYF.

This clone turned up a few times. V and J are TRBV4-3 and TRBJ1-5; TRBD1 agrees at 7 bases. Germline trimming cut 1 base from V and 0 bases from J; bases unmatched to any gene: 6. Germline-derived CDR1 and CDR2 are LGHNA and YSLEER. The CDR3 consists of 17 residues. This chain's CDR3 is CASSQGTGDNSNQPQHF. CDR3 DNA: TGCGCCAGCAGCCAAGGGACAGGAGATAATAGCAATCAGCCCCAGCATTTT.

This clone turned up a few times. This rearrangement joins TRBV28 to TRBJ2-7; tentative D call: TRBD1 (5 bases). Deletions cut 4 bases from V and 4 bases from J, with 11 bases between. The CDR3 totals 13 residues. Germline CDR1 is MDHEN and CDR2 is SYDVKM. In nucleotides, the CDR3 is TGTGCCAGCAGTTCCAGGACACCATACGAGCAGTACTTC. This sequence encodes CASSSRTPYEQYF.

This clone was found a few times. This chain links TRBV9 with TRBJ2-2; 7 bases map to TRBD2. V trimming: 2 bases; J trimming: 1 base; junction bases outside the gene matches: 2. The CDR3 sequence is 15 residues long. The germline CDR1 and CDR2 sequences are SGDLS and YYNGEE. In DNA, the CDR3 is TGTGCCAGCAGCGTGGGGACTAAGAACACCGGGGAGCTGTTTTTT. Translating it yields CASSVGTKNTGELFF.

The chain employs TRBV7-8 and TRBJ2-5; a possible D gene is TRBD2 (6 bases). Germline CDR1 reads SGHVS; CDR2 reads FQNEAQ. There are 14 residues in the CDR3. Trimming shortened V by 5 bases and J by 1 base, and 11 bases separated the two germline ends. The CDR3 loop reads CASSPGGRQETQYF. The CDR3 coding sequence is TGTGCCAGCAGCCCCGGAGGGCGCCAAGAGACCCAGTACTTC. The variable domain in full, completed from reference TRBV7-8 and TRBJ2-5, reads GAGVSQSPRYKVAKRGQDVALRCDPISGHVSLFWYQQALGQGPEFLTYFQNEAQLDKSGLPSDRFFAERPEGSVSTLKIQRTQQEDSAVYLCASSPGGRQETQYFGPGTRLLVL.

J is TRBJ1-1 and V is TRBV2; 8 bases fit TRBD1. CDR1 is SNHLY, CDR2 FYNNEI, per germline. This CDR3 comprises 16 residues. The V and J ends lost 6 bases and 1 base, in that order; junction bases with no gene match: 10. The DNA for the CDR3 is TGTGCCAGCAGGGGCCCGGGGACAGGAAAGAACACTGAAGCTTTCTTT. It translates to CASRGPGTGKNTEAFF. Using reference TRBV2 and TRBJ1-1 for the parts outside the CDR3, the full variable domain is EPEVTQTPSHQVTQMGQEVILRCVPISNHLYFYWYRQILGQKVEFLVSFYNNEISEKSEIFDDQFSVERPDGSNFTLKIRSTKLEDSAMYFCASRGPGTGKNTEAFFGQGTRLTVV.

Many counts were recorded for this clone. This chain joins TRBV25-1 and TRBJ2-7; 8 bases line up with TRBD1. The ends lost 6 bases at V and 5 bases at J; junction bases unmatched: 9. The CDR3 length is 14 residues. Germline V gene sequence: CDR1 MGHDK, CDR2 SYGVNS. CDR3 sequence reads: CASSGQGLIHEQYF. The CDR3 coding sequence is TGTGCCAGCAGCGGACAGGGTTTAATCCACGAGCAGTACTTC.

The table lists this clone with a few counts. The chain employs TRBV27 and TRBJ2-3; perhaps TRBD2 as D (6 bases). The germline V gene encodes CDR1 MNHEY and CDR2 SMNVEV (reference sequence). V was clipped by 6 bases and J by 5 bases, with 21 bases between them. CDR3 length: 16 residues. Here the CDR3 DNA reads TGTGCCAGCAGCCACTTACCGGGACTCCAGGTAGATACGCAGTATTTT. Translation gives CASSHLPGLQVDTQYF.

The CDR3 bases are TGCGCCAGCAGCGAAGGGACTAGCGGGCCCCTCTCCTACGAGCAGTACTTC. Amino acids: CASSEGTSGPLSYEQYF. The V and J genes are TRBV5-1 and TRBJ2-7, with 12 bases aligning to TRBD2. The CDR3 runs to 17 residues. CDR1 and CDR2 (germline): SGHRS, YFSETQ. J was trimmed by 0 bases and V by 4 bases; bases with no gene match: 8.

This clone was detected only a few times. The chain links TRBV30 to TRBJ2-3; D is unclear. The ends were cut back, 0 bases at V and 10 bases at J, with 11 bases in the middle. Germline CDR1 and CDR2: GTSNPN and SVGIG (reference sequence). CDR3 length: 12 residues. The CDR3 DNA reads TGTGCCTGGAGTGTCCCCGGTCGCGCGCAGTATTTT. Its translation: CAWSVPGRAQYF.

The rearrangement joins TRBV4-2 to TRBJ1-1; D unresolved. This CDR3 has 13 amino acids. CDR1 and CDR2 from the germline V gene are LGHNA and YNFKEQ. V lost 1 base, J lost 0 bases, and 3 bases lay in between. CDR3 in amino acids: CASSQGVNTEAFF. The CDR3 nucleotides are TGTGCCAGCAGCCAAGGGGTGAACACTGAAGCTTTCTTT.

V and J are TRBV29-1 and TRBJ1-1; D might be TRBD1 (5 bases). Germline V gives CDR1 SQVTM, CDR2 ANQGSEA. V shed 4 bases and J shed 2 bases, with 11 bases lying between them. There are 13 residues in the CDR3. The CDR3 loop reads CSVVWGGNTEAFF. CDR3 DNA sequence: TGCAGCGTTGTATGGGGCGGTAACACTGAAGCTTTCTTT.

This sequence joins TRBV2 and TRBJ2-1, with D tentatively TRBD1 (6 bases). The germline V and J ends were trimmed by 0 bases and 12 bases, with 18 bases remaining between them. The CDR3 totals 15 residues. CDR1 and CDR2 (germline): SNHLY, FYNNEI. The CDR3 nucleotides are TGTGCCAGCAGTGAAGCCCTTTGGGGCTCCAGGGGGCAGTTCTTC. Protein: CASSEALWGSRGQFF.

The J gene is TRBJ2-5, the V gene TRBV7-9; tentatively, D is TRBD1 (6 bases). V gave up 5 bases and J gave up 3 bases, with 19 bases separating them. CDR1 and CDR2 (germline): SEHNR, FQNEAQ (reference sequence). There are 16 residues in the CDR3. The CDR3 DNA reads TGTGCCAGCAGCCCCCGTCCCGGGACAAGGAAAGAGACCCAGTACTTC. Translation: CASSPRPGTRKETQYF. The full variable domain, its missing parts supplied by reference TRBV7-9 and TRBJ2-5, is DTGVSQNPRHKITKRGQNVTFRCDPISEHNRLYWYRQTLGQGPEFLTYFQNEAQLEKSRLLSDRFSAERPKGSFSTLEIQRTEQGDSAMYLCASSPRPGTRKETQYFGPGTRLLVL.

The CDR3: CARERTVLNTEAFF. Written as DNA, the CDR3 is TGTGCCAGAGAGAGGACGGTTTTGAACACTGAAGCTTTCTTT. The chain carries TRBV11-2 and TRBJ1-1; D is unclear. V lost 9 bases, J lost 0 bases, and 14 bases lay in between. Germline-derived CDR1 and CDR2 are SGHAT and FQNNGV. This CDR3 spans 14 amino acids.